The 15 T cell receptor beta chains below come from one sample, sequenced in a study of T cell repertoires in cytomegalovirus infection. TCRdb re-derived calls from the reads in MiXCR, one entry per CDR3 protein. Of 160,000 or so distinct CDR3 sequences in the sample, about 20% were seen once. These receptors are not linked to any known antigen. The sample consisted of CD8+ T cells from cultured PBMCs, taken from culture after CMV antigen stimulation. These receptors were collected from a human donor in good health (CMV status not recorded). Some clones in this sample may be carry-over from other donors' samples.

This clonotype was counted only a few times. The gene calls are TRBV7-8 and TRBJ1-4; D is uncertain. The CDR3 loop spans 14 amino acids. Germline CDR1 reads SGHVS; CDR2 reads FQNEAQ. Trimming stripped 8 bases from V and 8 bases from J, with 18 bases between. The CDR3, as DNA: TGTGCCAGCCAAGGAAGGAGACGGTGGGAAAAACTGTTTTTT. Encoded protein: CASQGRRRWEKLFF.

The sample holds a few counts of this clonotype. The chain employs TRBV7-9 and TRBJ1-2; D might be TRBD1 (6 bases). Germline loops: CDR1 SEHNR, CDR2 FQNEAQ (reference sequence). CDR3 size: 13 residues. The V end lost 0 bases, the J end lost 6 bases, and 8 bases lay between the germline ends. The CDR3 loop reads CASSLAGGDGYTF. The CDR3 nucleotides read TGTGCCAGCAGCTTAGCAGGGGGGGATGGCTACACCTTC.

This clonotype was found a few times. The chain links TRBV4-1 to TRBJ1-1; a possible D gene is TRBD1 (6 bases). From germline, CDR1 is MGHRA and CDR2 YSYEKL. Trimming pared 5 bases from V and 1 base from J, leaving 8 bases between. This CDR3 is 13 amino acids long. The CDR3 nucleotides read TGCGCCAGCAGCGGGACATCGAACACTGAAGCTTTCTTT. This translates into CASSGTSNTEAFF.

V is TRBV6-2 or TRBV6-3 and J is TRBJ2-7, with D perhaps assigned TRBD1 or TRBD2 (5 bases each). CDR1 and CDR2 from the germline V gene are MNHEY and SVGEGT. The germline V and J ends were trimmed by 0 bases and 0 bases, with 12 bases remaining between them. CDR3 length: 16 amino acids. DNA of the CDR3: TGTGCCAGCAGTTACTCCCGTGAGGGGTACTCCTACGAGCAGTACTTC. Translating gives CASSYSREGYSYEQYF.

V gene TRBV7-6 combines with J gene TRBJ1-5; TRBD1 matches 8 bases. Germline assignment: CDR1 SGHVS and CDR2 FNYEAQ. The CDR3 has 14 amino acids. The V and J ends lost 2 bases and 8 bases, in that order; junction bases with no gene match: 5. CDR3 DNA: TGTGCCAGCAGCTTAATGACAGGGGAGAAGCCCCAGCATTTT. Its translation is CASSLMTGEKPQHF. The full variable domain, rest sourced from reference TRBV7-6 and TRBJ1-5, is GAGVSQSPRYKVTKRGQDVALRCDPISGHVSLYWYRQALGQGPEFLTYFNYEAQQDKSGLPNDRFSAERPEGSISTLTIQRTEQRDSAMYRCASSLMTGEKPQHFGDGTRLSIL.

The CDR3 loop reads CASSPGAFGYTF. DNA of the CDR3: TGTGCCAGCAGCCCAGGGGCGTTTGGCTACACCTTC. V gene TRBV6-5 combines with J gene TRBJ1-2, with a tentative D call TRBD1 (6 bases). There are 12 residues in the CDR3. Germline loops: CDR1 MNHEY, CDR2 SVGAGI. Trimming removed 6 bases at V and 7 bases at J, with 12 bases between.

The chain recombines TRBV12-3 or TRBV12-4 with TRBJ2-3; 8 bases line up with TRBD2. J was trimmed by 1 base and V by 5 bases; bases with no gene match: 2. This CDR3 has 14 amino acids. The CDR3 here is CASSRAGGTDTQYF. CDR3 bases: TGTGCCAGCAGTCGAGCGGGGGGCACAGATACGCAGTATTTT.

The rearrangement links TRBV5-6 to TRBJ2-7; D gene ambiguous. Trimming pared 0 bases from V and 2 bases from J, leaving 9 bases between. The CDR3 loop spans 14 amino acids. Germline CDR1 and CDR2: SGHDT and YYEEEE. CDR3 amino acids: CASSLEQRTYEQYF. As DNA, the CDR3 is TGTGCCAGCAGCTTGGAACAGCGCACCTACGAGCAGTACTTC.

This clonotype appeared a few times. V usage is TRBV7-8 and J usage is TRBJ1-1; D unresolved. Germline V gene sequence: CDR1 SGHVS, CDR2 FQNEAQ. The CDR3 sequence is 15 residues long. V was shortened by 5 bases and J by 6 bases, with 19 bases between the two germline ends. As DNA, the CDR3 is TGTGCCAGCAGCCCTTGGGCGGCCGGCGGCTCTGAAGCTTTCTTT. Translating it yields CASSPWAAGGSEAFF.

The V and J genes are TRBV12-3 or TRBV12-4 and TRBJ1-5; TRBD1 might be the D (6 bases). This CDR3 is 14 amino acids long. V lost 4 bases and J 4 bases, leaving 11 bases between the germline ends. DNA for the CDR3: TGTGCCAGCAGTTCTGGACAGTGGAATCAGCCCCAGCATTTT. Translated, it gives CASSSGQWNQPQHF.

V is TRBV6-1 and J is TRBJ2-3, with D uncertain. Germline V gene data show CDR1 as MNHNS and CDR2 as SASEGT. There are 15 residues in the CDR3. V was clipped by 6 bases and J by 3 bases, with 16 bases between them. The CDR3 DNA follows: TGTGCCAGCAGGAACTCAGGTGGAGATACAGATACGCAGTATTTT. Translation: CASRNSGGDTDTQYF.

This chain connects TRBV7-8 to TRBJ2-2, with TRBD1 matching 9 bases. The length of the CDR3 is 15 residues. With 5 bases clipped from V and 4 bases from J, the junction kept 5 bases outside the gene matches. Germline V CDR1 and CDR2: SGHVS, FQNEAQ. The CDR3 protein is CASSPRTGATGELFF. The CDR3 DNA reads TGTGCCAGCAGCCCACGGACAGGGGCCACCGGGGAGCTGTTTTTT.

In its sample, this clonotype was seen a few times. J is TRBJ2-1 and V is TRBV6-1, with D possibly matching TRBD2 (5 bases). Germline CDR1 is MNHNS and CDR2 is SASEGT. V was clipped by 5 bases and J by 0 bases, with 11 bases between them. The CDR3 loop spans 15 amino acids. The CDR3: CASSQVAGSYNEQFF. CDR3 sequence (DNA): TGTGCCAGCAGTCAGGTTGCGGGCTCCTACAATGAGCAGTTCTTC.

This clonotype has just a few counts. The V call is TRBV7-9, the J call TRBJ1-1; D gene unclear. V shed 5 bases and J shed 11 bases, with 12 bases lying between them. CDR3 length: 11 amino acids. Germline V gene data show CDR1 as SEHNR and CDR2 as FQNEAQ (reference sequence). As DNA, the CDR3 is TGTGCCAGCAGCGCCTCACCCAAGGCTTTCTTT. Its translation: CASSASPKAFF.

V is TRBV20-1 and J is TRBJ2-7, with TRBD1 as a possible D gene (5 bases). There are 13 residues in the CDR3. V gave up 3 bases and J gave up 2 bases, with 11 bases separating them. Germline V gene sequence: CDR1 DFQATT, CDR2 SNEGSKA (reference sequence). The CDR3 nucleotides are TGCAGTGCTAGGCTAGGACAAGCCTACGAGCAGTACTTC. The encoded protein is CSARLGQAYEQYF.